Below, 5 T cell receptor beta chains from the same sample are listed, as sequenced in a study of yellow fever vaccine responses in identical twins. TCRdb reprocessed the RT-PCR reads via MiXCR and lists one record per CDR3 protein. The sample includes a few thousand distinct CDR3 sequences, more than 65% seen only once; the top ten take less than 3.5%. This specimen was T cells from blood (PBMCs), unsorted or a sorted subset (not recorded which), taken before or after yellow fever vaccination (not recorded which). The receptor source for this set is a woman younger than 30 who received the yellow fever vaccine.

The chain carries TRBV6-1 and TRBJ2-1, with 15 bases lining up with TRBD2. The CDR3 spans 15 residues. V was pared by 5 bases and J by 9 bases, with 5 bases of the junction left unmatched. Looked up from germline, CDR1 is MNHNS and CDR2 is SASEGT. Here the CDR3 reads CASSTGTSGGSEQFF. CDR3 bases: TGTGCCAGCAGTACCGGGACTAGCGGGGGGAGTGAGCAGTTCTTC.

The genes are TRBV29-1 and TRBJ1-1; D ambiguous. V was cut by 6 bases and J by 1 base, with 0 bases left in between. CDR3 length: 9 residues. CDR1 is SQVTM, CDR2 ANQGSEA, per germline. CDR3 coding DNA: TGCAGCGTGAACACTGAAGCTTTCTTT. Protein product: CSVNTEAFF.

This clonotype was seen just once. The chain has TRBV10-3 and TRBJ1-6; a weak D match, TRBD1 (5 bases). Per the germline V gene, CDR1 is ENHRY and CDR2 is SYGVKD. The length of the CDR3 is 15 residues. Trimming left V 3 bases short and J 9 bases short, with 15 bases between. The CDR3 DNA reads as TGTGCCATCAGTGAACTGGGACCCATAAGTTCACCCCTCCACTTT. As protein: CAISELGPISSPLHF.

The sample holds a few counts of this clonotype. The chain carries TRBV3-1 and TRBJ2-3, with 9 bases matching TRBD1. The CDR3 loop spans 15 amino acids. J gave up 3 bases and V 5 bases, and 6 bases lay outside the gene matches. CDR1 is LGHDT and CDR2 is YNNKEL in the germline V gene (reference sequence). CDR3 loop: CASSTGDRATDTQYF. CDR3 bases: TGTGCCAGCAGCACCGGGGACAGGGCTACAGATACGCAGTATTTT.

The chain has TRBV12-3 or TRBV12-4 and TRBJ2-7; D is undetermined. CDR3 length equals 21 residues. V gave up 9 bases and J gave up 5 bases, with 41 bases separating them. The CDR3 DNA is TGTGCCAGAACTCCAAACGAAACCTTAAGAAACGGGCCTTCAAGGATTCACGAGCAGTACTTC. Protein product: CARTPNETLRNGPSRIHEQYF.